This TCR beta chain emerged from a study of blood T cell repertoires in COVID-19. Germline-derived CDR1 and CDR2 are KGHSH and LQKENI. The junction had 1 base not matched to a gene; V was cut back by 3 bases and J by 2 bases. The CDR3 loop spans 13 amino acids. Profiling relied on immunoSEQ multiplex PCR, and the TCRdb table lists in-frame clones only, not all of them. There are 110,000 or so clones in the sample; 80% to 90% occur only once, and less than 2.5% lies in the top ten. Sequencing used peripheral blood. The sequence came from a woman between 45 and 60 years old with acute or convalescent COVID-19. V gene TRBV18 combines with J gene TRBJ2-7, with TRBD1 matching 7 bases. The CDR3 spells CASSPGQTYEQYF. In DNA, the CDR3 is TGTGCCAGCTCACCGGGACAGACCTACGAGCAGTACTTC.